Presented here are 20 T cell receptor beta chains from one specimen sequenced in a study of T cell clonality in common variable immunodeficiency. General study findings and limits: Fewer deletions and N-nucleotide insertions were reportedly seen in common variable immunodeficiency TCR beta sequences.

Their antigen targets remain unknown. Generated by immunoSEQ multiplex PCR, the TCRdb table keeps only in-frame clones and is missing some. This sample shows roughly 30,000 clones and no singletons; 25% to 35% rests with the ten largest. Sequencing used peripheral blood mononuclear cells. The receptors originated from a human donor with common variable immunodeficiency.

Remarks on this clone: The read ends 3 residues shy of where the CDR3 ends; the end is completed using the germline J gene. The V and J genes are TRBV23-1 and TRBJ2-7; D gene ambiguous. TRBV23-1 is placed among ORFs of uncertain function. This CDR3 spans 15 amino acids. The V and J ends lost 0 bases and 1 base respectively, with 10 bases between them. CDR3 loop: CASSQSSRFSYEQYF. The CDR3 DNA, read in part, is TGCGCCAGCAGTCAATCGTCCAGGTTTTCCTACGAG.

Points on this clone: Coverage ceases 3 residues before the CDR3 finishes, and the germline J gene fills in the end. This chain joins TRBV5-1 and TRBJ2-3; a possible D gene is TRBD2 (6 bases). In germline, CDR1 is SGHRS, CDR2 YFSETQ. Trimming stripped 4 bases from V and 1 base from J, with 16 bases between. CDR3 length equals 16 residues. CDR3 DNA, as far as it was read: TGCGCCAGCAGCCTCCCGACTAGTAAGGGCACAGATACG. This codes for CASSLPTSKGTDT. In full, the CDR3 is CASSLPTSKGTDTQYF.

This clone appeared a few times. The read comes to an end 3 residues before the CDR3 does, leaving the germline J gene to fill in the end. The gene calls are TRBV20-1 and TRBJ2-5; possible D gene TRBD2, 6 bases. CDR3 size: 14 residues. Germline CDR1 DFQATT, CDR2 SNEGSKA (reference sequence). V was pared by 3 bases and J by 1 base, with 12 bases between. CDR3 region: CSASFPGVQETQYF. Partial CDR3 DNA: TGCAGTGCTAGTTTTCCGGGGGTCCAAGAGACC.

As regards this clone: The missing CDR3 end, 3 residues past where the read stops, is filled in from the germline J gene. J is TRBJ2-1 and V is TRBV7-2; D might be TRBD1 (6 bases). This CDR3 is built from 15 residues. Germline V gene sequence: CDR1 SGHTA, CDR2 FQGNSA. V was shortened by 5 bases and J by 4 bases, with 15 bases between the two germline ends. CDR3 sequence: CASSPLTGTYNEQFF. CDR3 bases read: TGTGCCAGCAGCCCTCTCACCGGGACATACAATGAG.

This clone was seen only a few times. The read ends 3 residues before the CDR3 terminus; that terminus is restored from the germline J gene. This chain links TRBV7-2 with TRBJ2-7; 8 bases align to TRBD1. The CDR3 contains 14 residues. V shed 5 bases and J 2 bases; nucleotides not matched to a gene: 5. Germline CDR1 SGHTA, CDR2 FQGNSA. CDR3 DNA (partial): TGTGCCAGCAGCCCAGACAGGGGCCCCTACGAG. This codes for CASSPDRGPYE. From start to end, the CDR3 is CASSPDRGPYEQYF.

This clone has a count of ten or more. The read falls 3 residues short of the CDR3 end, and the missing part is taken from the germline J gene. Other DNA sequences within the sample encode an identical CDR3. V is TRBV19 and J is TRBJ1-1; D not certain. Germline CDR1 LNHDA, CDR2 SQIVND (reference sequence). V lost 7 bases to trimming and J lost 6 bases, with 9 bases between them. The CDR3 is 11 residues long. Partial CDR3 DNA: TGTGCCAGTACCTCCGGGGCTGAA. It translates to CASTSGAE. The whole CDR3 is CASTSGAEAFF. Variable domain in full (rest from reference TRBV19 and TRBJ1-1): DGGITQSPKYLFRKEGQNVTLSCEQNLNHDAMYWYRQDPGQGLRLIYYSQIVNDFQKGDIAEGYSVSREKKESFPLTVTSAQKNPTAFYLCASTSGAEAFFGQGTRLTVV.

This clone was counted many times. The observed sequence ends 3 residues before the CDR3 terminus, with the missing tail filled in from the germline J gene. The chain carries TRBV7-2 and TRBJ1-2; TRBD1 might be the D (5 bases). V was shortened by 4 bases and J by 5 bases, with 8 bases between the two germline ends. Germline-derived CDR1 and CDR2 are SGHTA and FQGNSA. The length of the CDR3 is 12 residues. The CDR3 spells CASSSGGYGYTF. The part of the CDR3 DNA that was read is TGTGCCAGCAGCTCCGGGGGGTATGGC. The whole variable domain, remainder taken from reference TRBV7-2 and TRBJ1-2, is GAGVSQSPSNKVTEKGKDVELRCDPISGHTALYWYRQSLGQGLEFLIYFQGNSAPDKSGLPSDRFSAERTGGSVSTLTIQRTQQEDSAVYLCASSSGGYGYTFGSGTRLTVV.

This clone has a count of ten or more. The sequence runs out 3 residues before the end of the CDR3; the remainder is reconstructed from the germline J gene. This chain links TRBV19 with TRBJ2-4; TRBD1 matches at 8 bases. Germline V gives CDR1 LNHDA, CDR2 SQIVND (reference sequence). The ends lost 4 bases at V and 1 base at J; junction bases unmatched: 0. This CDR3 spans 14 amino acids. Partial CDR3 DNA: TGTGCCAGTAGTAGACAGGGGGCCAAAAACATT. It yields the protein CASSRQGAKNI. In full, the CDR3 is CASSRQGAKNIQYF.

This clone was counted ten times or more. The CDR3 end is not reached by the read, which stops 3 residues before it; the germline J gene fills it in. The J gene is TRBJ2-1, the V gene TRBV5-4; TRBD2 agrees at 7 bases. Germline V gene sequence: CDR1 SGHNT, CDR2 YYREEE (reference sequence). This CDR3 has 13 amino acids. Trimming removed 10 bases from V and 4 bases from J; junction bases left unmatched: 8. The DNA read from the CDR3 is TGTGCCGCGGAGCGGGGACCTTACAATGAG. Its protein is CAAERGPYNE. The whole CDR3 protein reads CAAERGPYNEQFF.

This clone showed up many times. The read gets to within 3 residues of the CDR3 end, and the germline J gene fills in the rest. The chain employs TRBV4-1 and TRBJ1-6; a possible D gene is TRBD1 (6 bases). The CDR3 is 15 amino acids. The V end lost 0 bases, the J end lost 10 bases, and 13 bases lay between the germline ends. Germline loops: CDR1 MGHRA, CDR2 YSYEKL. The CDR3 reads CASSQDARGGSPLHF. CDR3 bases read: TGCGCCAGCAGCCAAGATGCCAGGGGCGGCTCACCC.

This clone was counted many times. The read gets to within 3 residues of the CDR3 end, and the germline J gene fills in the rest. The chain is built from TRBV7-2 and TRBJ2-1; 10 bases are a match to TRBD1. Germline-derived CDR1 and CDR2 are SGHTA and FQGNSA. This CDR3 is 15 amino acids long. With 7 bases clipped from V and 6 bases from J, the junction kept 9 bases outside the gene matches. The covered CDR3 bases are TGTGCCAGCACCGTCCCGACAGGGGGCTCCAATGAG. It specifies CASTVPTGGSNE. In full, the CDR3 is CASTVPTGGSNEQFF.

This clone has just a few counts. From the germline J gene comes the end of the CDR3, since the read stops 3 residues before it. The chain uses TRBV20-1 and TRBJ2-1; a possible D gene is TRBD2 (6 bases). Trimming pared 0 bases from V and 0 bases from J, leaving 12 bases between. Germline CDR1 DFQATT, CDR2 SNEGSKA (reference sequence). The CDR3 consists of 16 residues. The CDR3 bases that were read are TGCAGTGCTAGAGATCCGGAGGGCAGCTCCTACAATGAG. It yields the protein CSARDPEGSSYNE. The full CDR3 sequence reads CSARDPEGSSYNEQFF.

This clone was detected ten times or more. The read ends 3 residues shy of where the CDR3 ends; the end is completed using the germline J gene. The chain carries TRBV5-1 and TRBJ1-1, with D maybe TRBD1 (6 bases). Trimming removed 4 bases from V and 2 bases from J, with 12 bases in between. The V gene's germline CDR1 is SGHRS and CDR2 YFSETQ. The CDR3 is 14 amino acids. CDR3 sequence reads: CASSNGQPNTEAFF. The CDR3 DNA, read in part, is TGCGCCAGCAGCAACGGACAGCCAAACACTGAA. The full variable domain, with the rest looked up from reference TRBV5-1 and TRBJ1-1, is KAGVTQTPRYLIKTRGQQVTLSCSPISGHRSVSWYQQTPGQGLQFLFEYFSETQRNKGNFPGRFSGRQFSNSRSEMNVSTLELGDSALYLCASSNGQPNTEAFFGQGTRLTVV.

This clone was recorded a few times. The CDR3 end lies 3 residues beyond the end of the read and is filled in from the germline J gene. The J gene is TRBJ2-3, the V gene TRBV6-2 or TRBV6-3; the D gene is possibly TRBD1 (5 bases). Germline CDR1 reads MNHEY; CDR2 reads SVGEGT. V lost 7 bases to trimming and J lost 1 base, with 18 bases between them. This CDR3 is built from 16 residues. The CDR3 bases that were read are TGTGCCAGCAACTCCTGGGGCAGCCCCCGCACAGATACG. Its translation: CASNSWGSPRTDT. The whole CDR3 protein reads CASNSWGSPRTDTQYF.

To note about this clone: The CDR3 extends 3 residues past the end of the read, so its final part is completed from the germline J gene. The genes are TRBV7-2 and TRBJ2-1; 9 bases line up with TRBD1. Germline CDR1 is SGHTA and CDR2 is FQGNSA. The CDR3 length is 15 residues. Trimming removed 1 base from V and 8 bases from J; junction bases left unmatched: 6. The part of the CDR3 DNA that was read is TGTGCCAGCAGCTTAGGTGCTGGACAGGGGTATGAG. Protein product: CASSLGAGQGYE. The whole CDR3 reads CASSLGAGQGYEQFF.

Points on this clone: The read is 3 residues too short to cover the CDR3 end, so that end is filled in from the germline J gene. The V and J genes are TRBV7-9 and TRBJ1-6; TRBD1 is a possible D gene (5 bases). The CDR3 loop spans 15 amino acids. The V and J ends lost 5 bases and 3 bases respectively, with 11 bases between them. Germline V gene data show CDR1 as SEHNR and CDR2 as FQNEAQ (reference sequence). CDR3 DNA, as far as it was read: TGTGCCAGCAGCGCAGGGATCAACTATAATTCACCC. It specifies CASSAGINYNSP. The full-length CDR3 reads as CASSAGINYNSPLHF.

This clone was counted at least ten times. Read data end 3 residues before the CDR3 end; the end is taken from the germline J gene. The chain employs TRBV12-3 or TRBV12-4 and TRBJ2-3, with 7 positions matching TRBD1. This CDR3 has 15 amino acids. With 6 bases clipped from V and 0 bases from J, the junction kept 6 bases outside the gene matches. The CDR3 protein is CASRQGGPSTDTQYF. The CDR3 DNA, read in part, is TGTGCCAGCAGGCAAGGGGGCCCAAGCACAGATACG.

To note about this clone: The missing CDR3 end, 3 residues past where the read stops, is filled in from the germline J gene. The chain recombines TRBV20-1 with TRBJ2-3; possibly TRBD2 for D (7 bases). This CDR3 has 15 amino acids. Germline V CDR1 and CDR2: DFQATT, SNEGSKA (reference sequence). The ends were cut back, 2 bases at V and 4 bases at J, with 16 bases in the middle. The CDR3 is CSARWWGGLADTQYF. CDR3 DNA (partial): TGCAGTGCTAGATGGTGGGGGGGCCTCGCAGATACG.

This clone was recorded at least ten times. The missing CDR3 end, 3 residues past where the read stops, is filled in from the germline J gene. The chain uses TRBV11-2 and TRBJ2-3; a possible D gene is TRBD2 (6 bases). V was pared by 2 bases and J by 6 bases, with 15 bases between. Germline assignment: CDR1 SGHAT and CDR2 FQNNGV. The CDR3 spans 15 residues. CDR3 DNA (partial): TGTGCCAGCAGCTTAACTGGCGGGGAGGCGGATACG. This gives the protein CASSLTGGEADT. The whole CDR3 reads CASSLTGGEADTQYF.

Regarding this clone: The read ends 3 residues early relative to the CDR3; the germline J gene fills the gap. This chain uses TRBV11-3 with TRBJ2-2, with 9 bases aligning to TRBD1. CDR3 length equals 13 residues. The V and J ends lost 5 bases and 8 bases, in that order; junction bases with no gene match: 3. Germline assignment: CDR1 SGHNT and CDR2 YENEEA. The CDR3 protein is CASSHRGLGELFF. CDR3 bases read: TGTGCCAGCAGCCACAGGGGGCTGGGGGAG.